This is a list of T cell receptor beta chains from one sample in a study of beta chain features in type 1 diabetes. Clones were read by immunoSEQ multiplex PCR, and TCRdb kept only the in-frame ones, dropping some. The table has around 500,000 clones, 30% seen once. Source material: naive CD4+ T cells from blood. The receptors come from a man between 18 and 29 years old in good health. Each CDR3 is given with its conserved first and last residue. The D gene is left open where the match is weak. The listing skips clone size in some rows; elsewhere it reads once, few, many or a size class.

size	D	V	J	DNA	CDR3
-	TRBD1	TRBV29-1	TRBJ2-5	TGCAGCGCGACAGGGGGCGAAGAGACCCAGTACTTC	CSATGGEETQYF
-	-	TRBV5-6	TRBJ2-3	TGTGCCAGCAGCTTGAGGGAAAATACGCAGTATTTT	CASSLRENTQYF
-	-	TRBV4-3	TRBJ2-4	TGCGCCAGCAGCCAAGAGCATGGGGAGAGGCCCCAAGTAGCCAAAAACATTCAGTACTTC	CASSQEHGERPQVAKNIQYF
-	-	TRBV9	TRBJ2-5	TGTGCCAGCAGCCTCCAGGTGGGGATCCAAGAGACCCAGTACTTC	CASSLQVGIQETQYF
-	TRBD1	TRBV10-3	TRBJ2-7	TGTGCCATCAGTGAGTCCAGGACAGGGAGCGAGCAGTACTTC	CAISESRTGSEQYF
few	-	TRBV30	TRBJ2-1	TGTGCCTGGAGTGTAGGCGGGGTGGTGTCTGAGCAGTTCTTC	CAWSVGGVVSEQFF
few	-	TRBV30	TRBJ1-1	TGTGCCTGGAGAGCACCCCCGAACACTGAAGCTTTCTTT	CAWRAPPNTEAFF
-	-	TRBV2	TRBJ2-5	TGTGCCAGCACCCGGGACTTGGGGGAGACCCAGTACTTC	CASTRDLGETQYF
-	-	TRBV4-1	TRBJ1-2	TGCGCCAGCAGCCGCCCAAGACACGGAGACTATGGCTACACCTTC	CASSRPRHGDYGYTF
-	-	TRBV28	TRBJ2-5	TGTGCCAGCAGTTTATTTGCTCAAGAGACCCAGTACTTC	CASSLFAQETQYF
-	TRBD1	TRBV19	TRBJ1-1	TGTGCCAGTAGAGTGACAGGGTACGGCACTGAAGCTTTCTTT	CASRVTGYGTEAFF
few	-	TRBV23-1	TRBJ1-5	TGCGCCAGCAAGACGGGGGAGAGGCAGCCCCAGCATTTT	CASKTGERQPQHF
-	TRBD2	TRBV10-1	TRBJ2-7	TGCGCCAGCAGATCCAGCGGGAGCTACGAGCAGTACTTC	CASRSSGSYEQYF
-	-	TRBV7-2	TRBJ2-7	TGTGCCAGCAGCCCCGCGGGCTCCCGCTTTTCCTACGAGCAGTACTTC	CASSPAGSRFSYEQYF
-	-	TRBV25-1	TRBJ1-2	TGTGCCAGCAGTGAGGGGAATCGCTATGGCTACACCTTC	CASSEGNRYGYTF
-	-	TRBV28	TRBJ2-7	TGTGCCAGCAGTCCCCCCGGAACGAATTCCTACGAGCAGTACTTC	CASSPPGTNSYEQYF
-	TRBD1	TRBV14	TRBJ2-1	TGTGCCAGCAGCCGAACAGGGGGCTCCTACAATGAGCAGTTCTTC	CASSRTGGSYNEQFF
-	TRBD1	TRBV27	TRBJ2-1	TGTGCCAGCAGTCCCCGGACAGGGGTAGCCTACAATGAGCAGTTCTTC	CASSPRTGVAYNEQFF
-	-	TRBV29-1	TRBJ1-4	TGCAGCGTTGGGCCGCATTTGAATGAAAAACTGTTTTTT	CSVGPHLNEKLFF
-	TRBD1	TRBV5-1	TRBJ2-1	TGCGCCAGCAGCACGGAGGGACAGGGCTATGAGCAGTTCTTC	CASSTEGQGYEQFF
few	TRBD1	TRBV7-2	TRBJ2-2	TGTGCCAGCAGCTTAGGACCGACAGGGCCCACCGGGGAGCTGTTTTTT	CASSLGPTGPTGELFF
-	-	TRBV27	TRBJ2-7	TGTGCCAGCAGCCCCAGTGGGGGGCGTCTCGAGCAGTACTTC	CASSPSGGRLEQYF
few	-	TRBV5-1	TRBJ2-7	TGCGCCAGCAGCTTGGGTACGGGAGTAGTGTACGAGCAGTACTTC	CASSLGTGVVYEQYF
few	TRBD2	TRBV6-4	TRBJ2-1	TGTGCCAGCTTATCTAGCGGGCCCCATGAGCAGTTCTTC	CASLSSGPHEQFF
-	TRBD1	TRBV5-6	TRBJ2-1	TGTGCCAGCAGCTTAGGTGACAGGGGACGTGAGCAGTTCTTC	CASSLGDRGREQFF
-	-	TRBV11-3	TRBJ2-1	TGTGCCAGCAGCTTACAGGCGAGCTCCTACAATGAGCAGTTCTTC	CASSLQASSYNEQFF
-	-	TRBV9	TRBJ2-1	TGTGCCAGCAGCGTAGATTTGTCTGGTTTTGCGAGGAATGAGCAGTTCTTC	CASSVDLSGFARNEQFF
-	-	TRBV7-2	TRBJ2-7	TGTGCCAGCAGCCTGGACAGAACCTACGAGCAGTACTTC	CASSLDRTYEQYF
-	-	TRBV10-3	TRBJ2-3	TGTGCCATCAATCCAGGTGGGGATACGCAGTATTTT	CAINPGGDTQYF
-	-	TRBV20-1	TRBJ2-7	TGCAGTGCTAGATCCCACGAGCAGTACTTC	CSARSHEQYF
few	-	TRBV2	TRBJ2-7	TGTGCCAGCATCAGGGGGGCGGGAGTCGGCTACGAGCAGTACTTC	CASIRGAGVGYEQYF
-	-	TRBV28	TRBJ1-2	TGTGCCAGCAGCATCCTAGGGGGCTATGGCTACACCTTC	CASSILGGYGYTF
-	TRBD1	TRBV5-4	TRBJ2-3	TGTGCCAGCAGCCCCCGGGACAGGGAGAACACAGATACGCAGTATTTT	CASSPRDRENTDTQYF
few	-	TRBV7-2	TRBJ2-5	TGTGCCAGCAGCTTAGAGGGCAGTGAAGAGACCCAGTACTTC	CASSLEGSEETQYF
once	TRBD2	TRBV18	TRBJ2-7	TGTGCCAGCTCACCATCAAGCGGGAGCTACGAGCAGTACTTC	CASSPSSGSYEQYF
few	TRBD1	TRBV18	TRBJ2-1	TGTGCCAGCTCACCACCGGGACAGAGTTACAATGAGCAGTTCTTC	CASSPPGQSYNEQFF
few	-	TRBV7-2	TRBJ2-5	TGTGCCAGCAGCAGTGTGTCGTACCAAGAGACCCAGTACTTC	CASSSVSYQETQYF
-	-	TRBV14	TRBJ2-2	TGTGCCAGCAGCAACAGGGAGTTAAACACCGGGGAGCTGTTTTTT	CASSNRELNTGELFF
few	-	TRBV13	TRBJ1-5	TGTGCCAGCAGCTGGACAATTGTACAGCCCCAGCATTTT	CASSWTIVQPQHF
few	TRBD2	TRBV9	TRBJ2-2	TGTGCCAGCAGCGTAGGTGCTAGCGGGAGGTCCACCGGGGAGCTGTTTTTT	CASSVGASGRSTGELFF